The 23 T cell receptor beta chains given below trace back to one sample, sequenced in a study of shared clonotypes between healthy human individuals. TCRdb's table, derived via immunoSEQ multiplex PCR, lists solely in-frame clones and lacks some. The data show a few hundred thousand clones, with 74% seen just once and about 9.4% held by the top ten. Material: memory CD4+ T cells sorted from blood. Stated subset: CD45RA-negative fraction. The receptors shown here come from a man under 40 in good health.

The J gene is TRBJ2-3, the V gene TRBV5-6, with a tentative D call TRBD1 (6 bases). Trimming stripped 9 bases from V and 2 bases from J, with 13 bases between. Germline loops: CDR1 SGHDT, CDR2 YYEEEE. The CDR3 length is 13 residues. CDR3 protein: CATTRGFTDTQYF. The CDR3 nucleotides read TGTGCCACCACCAGGGGTTTCACAGATACGCAGTATTTT.

The chain carries TRBV6-6 and TRBJ2-5; 7 nucleotides line up with TRBD1. This CDR3 spans 13 amino acids. Germline loops: CDR1 MNHNY, CDR2 SVGAGI (reference sequence). Trimming at V came to 10 bases and at J to 2 bases, leaving 7 bases not matched to a gene. CDR3: CATNRDRQETQYF. In nucleotides, the CDR3 is TGTGCCACAAACCGGGACAGACAAGAGACCCAGTACTTC.

For this clone: This could be a read error, since a much larger clone is one nucleotide away. The chain recombines TRBV6-5 with TRBJ2-2; D gene ambiguous. Trimming shortened V by 6 bases and J by 4 bases, and 3 bases separated the two germline ends. The CDR3 sequence is 11 residues long. CDR1 and CDR2 (germline): MNHEY, SVGAGI. Written as DNA, the CDR3 is TGTGCCAGCAGCCGCACCGGGGAGCTGTTTTTT. Protein: CASSRTGELFF.

This chain joins TRBV7-8 and TRBJ2-2; D is possibly TRBD1 (6 bases). The CDR3 runs to 16 residues. CDR1 SGHVS and CDR2 FQNEAQ come from the germline V gene. V lost 5 bases, J lost 3 bases, and 16 bases lay in between. The CDR3 loop is CASSPLGGQDTGELFF. DNA of the CDR3: TGTGCCAGCAGCCCGCTTGGGGGCCAAGACACCGGGGAGCTGTTTTTT.

This chain uses TRBV28 with TRBJ2-1; D not certain. CDR1 is MDHEN, CDR2 SYDVKM, per germline. V was trimmed by 5 bases and J by 6 bases, leaving 14 bases between them. The CDR3 extends over 14 amino acids. CDR3 DNA: TGTGCCAGCAGTCAGTCAAGTTCCCTCAATGAGCAGTTCTTC. Translated, it gives CASSQSSSLNEQFF. The full variable domain, its missing parts supplied by reference TRBV28 and TRBJ2-1, is DVKVTQSSRYLVKRTGEKVFLECVQDMDHENMFWYRQDPGLGLRLIYFSYDVKMKEKGDIPEGYSVSREKKERFSLILESASTNQTSMYLCASSQSSSLNEQFFGPGTRLTVL.

This rearrangement joins TRBV19 to TRBJ1-3; 8 bases map to TRBD1. The CDR3 has 14 residues. CDR1 and CDR2 (germline): LNHDA, SQIVND (reference sequence). V shed 9 bases and J 0 bases; nucleotides not matched to a gene: 4. This CDR3 reads CASGQGGSGNTIYF. In DNA, the CDR3 is TGTGCCAGCGGACAGGGAGGCTCTGGAAACACCATATATTTT.

The chain links TRBV29-1 to TRBJ2-3; a possible D gene is TRBD2 (5 bases). The V and J ends lost 5 bases and 2 bases respectively, with 8 bases between them. CDR1 is SQVTM, CDR2 ANQGSEA, per germline. This CDR3 has 12 residues. The CDR3 loop is CSVSGPTDTQYF. Written as DNA, the CDR3 is TGCAGCGTTAGCGGCCCCACAGATACGCAGTATTTT.

Points on this clone: An end of the junction does not agree with germline; a read error may underlie this. This rearrangement joins TRBV7-7 to TRBJ1-4; D is undetermined. This CDR3 has 13 amino acids. Per germline, CDR1 SSHAT and CDR2 FNYEAQ (reference sequence). CDR3 protein: CASSRASGEKLFF. The CDR3 nucleotides read TGTGCTAGCAGCCGAGCCTCGGGTGAAAAACTGTTTTTT. The whole variable domain, remainder taken from reference TRBV7-7 and TRBJ1-4, is GAGVSQSPRYKVTKRGQDVTLRCDPISSHATLYWYQQALGQGPEFLTYFNYEAQPDKSGLPSDRFSAERPEGSISTLTIQRTEQRDSAMYRCASSRASGEKLFFGSGTQLSVL.

V is TRBV5-1 and J is TRBJ2-1; a possible D gene is TRBD1 (5 bases). V lost 4 bases and J lost 3, with 8 bases in between. Germline assignment: CDR1 SGHRS and CDR2 YFSETQ. The length of the CDR3 is 13 residues. The CDR3 is CASSPQDYNEQFF. The CDR3 region has the DNA TGCGCCAGCAGCCCACAGGACTACAATGAGCAGTTCTTC.

The genes are TRBV5-1 and TRBJ1-5; 8 nucleotides agree with TRBD1. The CDR3 sequence is 15 residues long. V was pared by 0 bases and J by 3 bases, with 2 bases of the junction left unmatched. Germline CDR1 SGHRS, CDR2 YFSETQ. The CDR3 loop reads CASSLGTGINQPQHF. The CDR3 region has the DNA TGCGCCAGCAGCTTGGGGACAGGGATCAATCAGCCCCAGCATTTT.

About this clone: The same CDR3 can be traced to other DNA sequences in this sample. The J gene is TRBJ1-5, the V gene TRBV29-1, with D unclear. Germline CDR1 and CDR2: SQVTM and ANQGSEA. The CDR3 totals 13 residues. V gave up 0 bases and J gave up 6 bases, with 9 bases separating them. The CDR3 loop reads CSVEETESQPQHF. The CDR3 nucleotides are TGCAGCGTTGAAGAAACAGAGTCTCAGCCCCAGCATTTT. Supplemented by reference TRBV29-1 and TRBJ1-5, the full variable domain reads SAVISQKPSRDICQRGTSLTIQCQVDSQVTMMFWYRQQPGQSLTLIATANQGSEATYESGFVIDKFPISRPNLTFSTLTVSNMSPEDSSIYLCSVEETESQPQHFGDGTRLSIL.

This clone was recorded at least ten times. The V gene is TRBV27, the J gene TRBJ2-7; D gene unclear. Trimming took 5 bases from V and 1 from J, leaving 15 bases between them. The length of the CDR3 is 15 residues. The germline V gene encodes CDR1 MNHEY and CDR2 SMNVEV (reference sequence). The CDR3 DNA sequence: TGTGCCAGCAGTAAAGCCGGGTTAGGGTCCTACGAGCAGTACTTC. Protein: CASSKAGLGSYEQYF.

The CDR3 here is CASSPTLRPGDSNQPQHF. CDR3 DNA: TGTGCCAGCTCACCGACTTTAAGACCAGGGGATAGCAATCAGCCCCAGCATTTT. The chain combines TRBV18 with TRBJ1-5, with D possibly TRBD1 on 6 matching bases. The ends were cut back, 3 bases at V and 0 bases at J, with 18 bases in the middle. The CDR3 consists of 18 residues. Per germline, CDR1 KGHSH and CDR2 LQKENI.

The chain joins TRBV5-4 to TRBJ2-3, with TRBD1 matching 8 bases. Trimming took 0 bases from V and 3 from J; bases not matched to a gene: 3. From germline, CDR1 is SGHNT and CDR2 YYREEE (reference sequence). The CDR3 loop spans 15 amino acids. This chain's CDR3 is CASSLGRGLTDTQYF. As DNA, the CDR3 is TGTGCCAGCAGCTTGGGCAGGGGGCTGACAGATACGCAGTATTTT.

This clone appeared once. At one end, the junction sequence differs from germline, possibly due to a read error. Other DNA sequences in this specimen translate into the identical CDR3. The chain joins TRBV19 to TRBJ2-7, with 10 nucleotides matching TRBD2. This CDR3 comprises 15 residues. Per germline, CDR1 LNHDA and CDR2 SQIVND (reference sequence). In nucleotides, the CDR3 is TGTGCCAGTAGCCGGGGACTAGCGACTACCTACGAGCAGTATTTC. This gives the protein CASSRGLATTYEQYF.

In the case of this clone: Other DNA sequences in this sample translate to the same CDR3. This chain uses TRBV5-1 with TRBJ2-3; 13 bases align to TRBD2. The CDR3 covers 16 residues. V gave up 4 bases and J gave up 1 base; unmatched junction bases: 3. Germline assignment: CDR1 SGHRS and CDR2 YFSETQ. CDR3 DNA sequence: TGCGCCAGCAGCCCCGGACTAGCGGGAGGCACAGATACGCAGTATTTT. Amino acids: CASSPGLAGGTDTQYF.

The gene calls are TRBV21-1 and TRBJ1-5; the table calls TRBD1, which could not be checked here. TRBV21-1 is annotated as a pseudogene. The CDR3 covers 12 residues. The CDR3 DNA reads as TGTGCCAGCCCCAGGGGAAATCAGCCCCAGCATTTT. This codes for CASPRGNQPQHF.

The chain combines TRBV27 with TRBJ1-1, with unresolved D. Trimming cost V 8 bases and J 0 bases, with 13 bases left between them. CDR3 length equals 14 residues. CDR1 is MNHEY and CDR2 is SMNVEV in the germline V gene (reference sequence). The CDR3 is CASLPGFMNTEAFF. DNA of the CDR3: TGTGCCAGCTTGCCGGGCTTCATGAACACTGAAGCTTTCTTT.

V and J are TRBV19 and TRBJ1-5; TRBD1 matches 7 bases. There are 14 residues in the CDR3. The junction had 10 bases not matched to a gene; V was cut back by 8 bases and J by 6 bases. CDR1 LNHDA and CDR2 SQIVND come from the germline V gene (reference sequence). As DNA, the CDR3 is TGTGCCAGTGGAAACAGGGGAATCCGTCAGCCCCAGCATTTT. Encoded protein: CASGNRGIRQPQHF.

In this sample, this clone turned up once. The CDR3 coding sequence is TGTGCCAGCAGCCCAGTCTTCGGGGTACAGGGGGCAGTTACAGATACGCAGTATTTT. It yields the protein CASSPVFGVQGAVTDTQYF. The chain combines TRBV28 with TRBJ2-3, with 9 bases aligning to TRBD1. There are 19 residues in the CDR3. V trimming: 6 bases; J trimming: 3 bases; junction bases outside the gene matches: 19. In germline, CDR1 is MDHEN, CDR2 SYDVKM.

This clone was picked up one time. The chain uses TRBV11-1 and TRBJ2-5, with 10 bases lining up with TRBD1. This CDR3 region has 17 residues. Germline values: CDR1 SGHAT, CDR2 FQDESV (reference sequence). The junction had 15 bases not matched to a gene; V was cut back by 7 bases and J by 4 bases. For the CDR3, the DNA is TGTGCCAGCACCGTGGCCCGGACAGGGGGAATGGGAGAGACCCAGTACTTC. Protein: CASTVARTGGMGETQYF. The whole variable domain, filled in from reference TRBV11-1 and TRBJ2-5, reads EAEVAQSPRYKITEKSQAVAFWCDPISGHATLYWYRQILGQGPELLVQFQDESVVDDSQLPKDRFSAERLKGVDSTLKIQPAELGDSAMYLCASTVARTGGMGETQYFGPGTRLLVL.

In its sample, this clone was seen once. J is TRBJ2-5 and V is TRBV11-2; D is tentatively TRBD1 or TRBD2 (5 bases each). There are 15 residues in the CDR3. The V gene's germline CDR1 is SGHAT and CDR2 FQNNGV. Trimming removed 5 bases at V and 2 bases at J, with 15 bases between. For the CDR3, the DNA is TGTGCCAGCAGCCTAGGACTGACAGAACAAGAGACCCAGTACTTC. It encodes CASSLGLTEQETQYF.

V is TRBV28 and J is TRBJ2-1; D remains ambiguous. The V and J ends lost 10 bases and 0 bases respectively, with 10 bases between them. In germline, CDR1 is MDHEN, CDR2 SYDVKM. The CDR3 is made up of 13 amino acids. The CDR3 reads CATEKDSYNEQFF. CDR3 coding DNA: TGTGCCACGGAGAAAGACTCCTACAATGAGCAGTTCTTC.